These T cell receptor beta chains were read from a single sample in a study of blood T cell repertoires in COVID-19. Profiled with immunoSEQ multiplex PCR; TCRdb holds only in-frame clones, not every one. The table records roughly 440,000 clones, approximately 89% of them present only once. The material sequenced was peripheral blood. The receptors derive from a woman aged 50 to 60 with COVID-19, enrolled during active disease. Both conserved end residues are part of each CDR3. The D gene is left open where the match is weak. Clone size is given for some rows only: seen once, a few or many times, or a class if the clone is expanded.

v_gene	j_gene	abundance	d_gene	CDR3nt	CDR3aa
TRBV6-5	TRBJ2-3	.	.	TGTGCCAGTCGGGGGTTCACAGATACGCAGTATTTT	CASRGFTDTQYF
TRBV3-1/TRBV3-2	TRBJ2-2	.	.	TGTGCCAGCAGCGTGACGCGGGCCCCCGGCCGGGAGCTGTTTTTT	CASSVTRAPGRELFF
TRBV7-2	TRBJ2-5	once	.	TGTGCCAGCAGCCGCTATCTGGTAGCCGCACAAGAGACCCAGTACTTC	CASSRYLVAAQETQYF
TRBV2	TRBJ1-1	.	.	TGTGCCAGTCGACCGGGGGGCACTGAAGCTTTCTTT	CASRPGGTEAFF
TRBV7-2	TRBJ1-1	.	.	TGTGCCAGCAGCTTACCAGGGAACACTGAAGCTTTCTTT	CASSLPGNTEAFF
TRBV24-1	TRBJ2-3	.	TRBD2	TGTGCCACCAGTGATTTTCGTAGCGGGGGGGCCACAGATACGCAGTATTTT	CATSDFRSGGATDTQYF
TRBV28	TRBJ2-2	.	.	TGTGCCAGCTTTGGGCAGCCAGTAGGCGGGGAGCTGTTTTTT	CASFGQPVGGELFF
TRBV12-3/TRBV12-4	TRBJ2-1	.	TRBD1	TGTGCCAGCAGCTCAACAGGGGACAATGAGCAGTTCTTC	CASSSTGDNEQFF
TRBV28	TRBJ2-2	.	.	TGTGCCAGCGGGAGCCGGGGAGAGCTGTTTTTT	CASGSRGELFF
TRBV19	TRBJ1-2	once	TRBD1	TGTGCCAGTAGTCCGGGGACAGGGGCCTATGGCTACACCTTC	CASSPGTGAYGYTF
TRBV5-1	TRBJ1-5	.	.	TGCGCCAGCAGCGAGGGAGGATTAAGGAATCAGCCCCAGCATTTT	CASSEGGLRNQPQHF
TRBV11-1	TRBJ2-3	few	TRBD2	TGTGCCAGCGGTTTAGCGGGGGGGCTAACAGATACGCAGTATTTT	CASGLAGGLTDTQYF
TRBV27	TRBJ1-1	.	.	TGTGCCAGCAGAACAGGGTTGAGCACTGAAGCTTTCTTT	CASRTGLSTEAFF
TRBV3-1/TRBV3-2	TRBJ1-1	.	TRBD1	TGTGCCAGCAGACACAGGGGGACGAACACTGAAGCTTTCTTT	CASRHRGTNTEAFF
TRBV7-2	TRBJ1-3	.	.	TGTGCCAGCAGCTCCTTTTCAGGGTTCTCTGGAAACACCATATATTTT	CASSSFSGFSGNTIYF
TRBV14	TRBJ2-7	.	.	TGTGCCAGCAGCCAAGCACAGGGTTCGTTCTACGAGCAGTACTTC	CASSQAQGSFYEQYF
TRBV19	TRBJ1-5	.	.	TGTGCCAGTAGTATATCGGGGTCAAATCAGCCCCAGCATTTT	CASSISGSNQPQHF
TRBV27	TRBJ1-2	.	TRBD1	TGTGCCAGCGGAATCCGGGACAGGGGGCTTCCCACCTATGGCTACACCTTC	CASGIRDRGLPTYGYTF
TRBV9	TRBJ1-2	few	TRBD1	TGTGCCAGCAGCGACCGGACAGGGGATGGAACTAACTATGGCTACACCTTC	CASSDRTGDGTNYGYTF
TRBV7-6	TRBJ2-1	.	TRBD2	TGTGCCAGCAGCTTAGGATTGGCTAGCGGCAATGAGCAGTTCTTC	CASSLGLASGNEQFF
TRBV25-1	TRBJ1-1	.	.	TGTGCCAGCAGTGAGGGCCTCGAAGCTTTCTTT	CASSEGLEAFF
TRBV5-1	TRBJ1-2	.	TRBD1	TGCGCCAGCAGCCCCTGGACAGGGACCACCGTCAGCTACACCTTC	CASSPWTGTTVSYTF
TRBV10-3	TRBJ1-4	few	.	TGTGCCACGGGCCCCGGGGATGAAAAACTGTTTTTT	CATGPGDEKLFF
TRBV3-1/TRBV3-2	TRBJ2-3	.	.	TGTGCCAGCAGCCAAGCGATGGCGGGGAGTGATACGCAGTATTTT	CASSQAMAGSDTQYF
TRBV5-6	TRBJ1-5	few	.	TGTGCCAGCAGCTCCCCGCGGGGTAATCAGCCCCAGCATTTT	CASSSPRGNQPQHF
TRBV27	TRBJ2-7	.	TRBD1	TGTGCCAGCAGGAAGACAGGGGGCATCGAGCAGTACTTC	CASRKTGGIEQYF
TRBV10-1	TRBJ2-1	few	TRBD2	TGCGCCAGCAGTGACACTAGCGGGGGTCCCTACAATGAGCAGTTCTTC	CASSDTSGGPYNEQFF
TRBV19	TRBJ1-2	.	.	TGTGCCAGTAGTATCGGGATGGGGGCGGGCTACACCTTC	CASSIGMGAGYTF
TRBV30	TRBJ1-1	once	.	TGTGCCTGGAACGGGGGACACACTGAAGCTTTCTTT	CAWNGGHTEAFF
TRBV3-1/TRBV3-2	TRBJ2-7	.	.	TGTGCCAGCAGCTCACGGCTTCGACACGGAACCTACGAGCAGTACTTC	CASSSRLRHGTYEQYF
TRBV10-3	TRBJ2-7	.	.	TGTGCCTCCACGGCCGACAGCTACGAGCAGTACTTC	CASTADSYEQYF
TRBV19	TRBJ1-1	.	TRBD1	TGTGCCAGTAGTCCTAACAGGGGCACTGAAGCTTTCTTT	CASSPNRGTEAFF
TRBV2	TRBJ2-5	.	.	TGTGCCAGCAGGGAACAGGGAGGGGAGACCCAGTACTTC	CASREQGGETQYF
TRBV18	TRBJ2-3	.	.	TGTGCCAGCTCACCCGGTCTGGGAGTGGTGACAGATACGCAGTATTTT	CASSPGLGVVTDTQYF
TRBV14	TRBJ2-5	.	TRBD2	TGTGCCAGCAGCCAAGGCCAGCGGGGGGGCCGGCGAGAGACCCAGTACTTC	CASSQGQRGGRRETQYF
TRBV5-1	TRBJ1-4	.	.	TGCGCCAGCAGCTTGGGTAGGGGTGGGGATGAAAAACTGTTTTTT	CASSLGRGGDEKLFF
TRBV5-5	TRBJ1-5	.	TRBD1	TGTGCCAGCAGCACCGGACAGGCTAGCAATCAGCCCCAGCATTTT	CASSTGQASNQPQHF
TRBV20-1	TRBJ2-3	.	TRBD2	TGCAGTGCTAGTAGGTTCAGGCGGGGGGAGGATACGCAGTATTTT	CSASRFRRGEDTQYF
TRBV9	TRBJ2-1	.	TRBD2	TGTGCCAGCAGCCCCCATCGGACTAGCGGGGGGGCCATGGATGAGCAGTTCTTC	CASSPHRTSGGAMDEQFF
TRBV6-5	TRBJ1-3	.	.	TGTGCCAGCACCACGGGCGGCCCGGGGAACACCATATATTTT	CASTTGGPGNTIYF
TRBV6-5	TRBJ1-5	.	.	TGTGCCAGCAGCTTAGAGGGCGGTCAGCCCCAGCATTTT	CASSLEGGQPQHF
TRBV25-1	TRBJ2-5	.	TRBD2	TGTGCCAGCAGTGAACTTGGGGGGGAAGAGACCCAGTACTTC	CASSELGGEETQYF
TRBV3-1/TRBV3-2	TRBJ2-1	once	TRBD2	TGTGCCAGCAGCCAAGAGATGCGGGGGGGTTACAATGAGCAGTTCTTC	CASSQEMRGGYNEQFF
TRBV2	TRBJ2-7	.	.	TGTGCCAGCAGTCCAGACACCGCCAGCGAGCAGTACTTC	CASSPDTASEQYF
TRBV10-1	TRBJ1-1	once	.	TGCGCCAGCAGTGAGCTTAGGGGGGGCACTGAAGCTTTCTTT	CASSELRGGTEAFF
TRBV11-2	TRBJ2-3	.	.	TGTGCCAGCAGCTTAATCTTACACACAGATACGCAGTATTTT	CASSLILHTDTQYF
TRBV5-6	TRBJ2-1	.	TRBD2	TGTGCCAGCAGCTTGAATGGACTAGCGGGGGGGAATGAGCAGTTCTTC	CASSLNGLAGGNEQFF
TRBV3-1/TRBV3-2	TRBJ2-7	.	.	TGTGCCAGCAGCCAAGAATTCGGGGGACAGCTCTACGAGCAGTACTTC	CASSQEFGGQLYEQYF
TRBV24-1	TRBJ1-2	.	.	TGTGCCACCAGTGATGGGGCAGGCGGCTACACCTTC	CATSDGAGGYTF
TRBV7-3	TRBJ2-2	.	.	TGTGCCAGCAGCTTTTGGGGGCGGAACACCGGGGAGCTGTTTTTT	CASSFWGRNTGELFF
TRBV5-1	TRBJ2-7	.	TRBD1	TGCGCCAGCAGCGGACAGGGCTACGAGCAGTACTTC	CASSGQGYEQYF
TRBV9	TRBJ1-2	.	.	TGTGCCAGCAGCTCTCGGGAGGGAATCGGCTATGGCTACACCTTC	CASSSREGIGYGYTF
TRBV5-4	TRBJ2-1	.	TRBD1	TGTGCCAGCAGCACAAAGACAGGGGCCTTAAATGAGCAGTTCTTC	CASSTKTGALNEQFF
TRBV5-1	TRBJ1-2	once	.	TGCGCCAGCAGCGTTCCGGGACACCAGGCTTTC	CASSVPGHQAF
TRBV30	TRBJ1-1	.	.	TGTGCCTTTTCTCAGGGTGCGGTAAACACTGAAGCTTTCTTT	CAFSQGAVNTEAFF
TRBV10-3	TRBJ2-2	.	TRBD1	TGTGCCACACGAGAGGACAGGGGGCTGGCCAACACCGGGGAGCTGTTTTTT	CATREDRGLANTGELFF
TRBV29-1	TRBJ2-2	once	TRBD1	TGCAGCGTGAGGGACAGGGACACCGGGGAGCTGTTTTTT	CSVRDRDTGELFF
TRBV27	TRBJ1-2	.	.	TGTGCCAGCAGGGGACTGGGTGGCTACACCTTC	CASRGLGGYTF
TRBV6-5	TRBJ1-4	.	.	TGTGCCAGCAGTACCCTTCGGGGAGTTTGGGAAAAACTGTTTTTT	CASSTLRGVWEKLFF